Below, 8 T cell receptor beta chains from the same sample are listed, as sequenced in a study of blood T cell repertoires in COVID-19. Only in-frame clones appear in the TCRdb table, and some are missing; sequencing was by immunoSEQ multiplex PCR. The sample yields over 130,000 clones, more than 85% seen once. The source material was peripheral blood. The receptors originated from a human donor in a cohort sampled during active COVID-19.

The chain uses TRBV10-1 and TRBJ1-5, with 8 bases that match TRBD1. The ends lost 6 bases at V and 0 bases at J; junction bases unmatched: 4. Germline assignment: CDR1 WNHNN and CDR2 SYGVQD (reference sequence). This CDR3 is built from 15 residues. The CDR3 DNA sequence: TGCGCCAGCAGGGGGGACAGGAGTAGCAATCAGCCCCAGCATTTT. It yields the protein CASRGDRSSNQPQHF.

At least ten counts were recorded for this clone. The genes are TRBV19 and TRBJ2-1; D uncertain. The germline V and J ends were trimmed by 3 bases and 6 bases, with 12 bases remaining between them. Germline V gives CDR1 LNHDA, CDR2 SQIVND (reference sequence). The CDR3 is made up of 14 amino acids. The CDR3 spells CASSMESYGNEQFF. In DNA form, the CDR3 reads TGTGCCAGTAGTATGGAGAGTTATGGCAATGAGCAGTTCTTC.

J is TRBJ1-4 and V is TRBV5-1; 8 nucleotides match TRBD1. Germline trimming cut 3 bases from V and 6 bases from J; bases unmatched to any gene: 7. This CDR3 contains 15 residues. Germline CDR1 and CDR2: SGHRS and YFSETQ. The CDR3 region is CASSSTGGFHEKLFF. In nucleotides, the CDR3 is TGCGCCAGCAGCTCTACAGGGGGTTTCCATGAAAAACTGTTTTTT. Together with reference TRBV5-1 and TRBJ1-4, the CDR3 gives the full variable domain: KAGVTQTPRYLIKTRGQQVTLSCSPISGHRSVSWYQQTPGQGLQFLFEYFSETQRNKGNFPGRFSGRQFSNSRSEMNVSTLELGDSALYLCASSSTGGFHEKLFFGSGTQLSVL.

The chain joins TRBV30 to TRBJ1-1, with D tentatively TRBD1 (6 bases). The length of the CDR3 is 15 residues. V gave up 1 base and J gave up 7 bases, with 19 bases separating them. Germline V gene data show CDR1 as GTSNPN and CDR2 as SVGIG (reference sequence). The CDR3 sequence: CAWSGSPKGQIEAFF. CDR3 nucleotide sequence: TGTGCCTGGAGTGGTAGCCCGAAAGGACAGATTGAAGCTTTCTTT.

This clone was seen a single time. V is TRBV5-4 and J is TRBJ2-2, with D perhaps TRBD2 (6 bases). Germline V gene lookup returns CDR1 SGHNT and CDR2 YYREEE (reference sequence). V lost 4 bases and J 4 bases, leaving 11 bases between the germline ends. The CDR3 extends over 14 amino acids. The CDR3 coding sequence is TGTGCCAGCAGCCCAATGGGGGGCACCGGGGAGCTGTTTTTT. This translates into CASSPMGGTGELFF.

The chain carries TRBV7-2 and TRBJ2-7, with D possibly being TRBD1 (7 bases). Trimming pared 5 bases from V and 5 bases from J, leaving 16 bases between. CDR1 and CDR2 from the germline V gene are SGHTA and FQGNSA. The CDR3 consists of 14 residues. The CDR3 is CASSLMAGGNEQYF. As DNA, the CDR3 is TGTGCCAGCAGCCTCATGGCAGGGGGGAACGAGCAGTACTTC.

The CDR3 DNA reads as TGTGCCAGCAGCCCCCAGGGGGATTACGAGCAGTACTTC. It translates to CASSPQGDYEQYF. V usage is TRBV21-1 and J usage is TRBJ2-7; the D segment call TRBD1 is taken from the table without a DNA check. TRBV21-1 is a pseudogene locus. This CDR3 is 13 amino acids long.

This clone is medium-sized (0.01 to 0.1%). The V gene is TRBV5-1, the J gene TRBJ2-2; the D gene is possibly TRBD1 (6 bases). CDR1 and CDR2 (germline): SGHRS, YFSETQ. The CDR3 loop spans 17 amino acids. Trimming removed 0 bases from V and 6 bases from J, with 18 bases in between. The CDR3 bases are TGCGCCAGCAGCTTGGGCCACAGGGACCTGAAGTCCGGGGAGCTGTTTTTT. It specifies CASSLGHRDLKSGELFF.